Here is one T cell receptor beta chain with its context. The method was immunoSEQ multiplex PCR; TCRdb's version includes in-frame clones alone and lacks a portion of them. The sample lists approximately 270,000 clones, over 75% occurring once. The record originates from a study of blood T cell repertoires in COVID-19. Turning to the study itself: The analysed material was cDNA or gDNA that came from T cells, B-cell-depleted T cells, or PBMCs.

There are 11 residues in the CDR3. V lost 0 bases and J lost 3, with 3 bases in between. In germline, CDR1 is DFQATT, CDR2 SNEGSKA (reference sequence). Symptom resolution, clearance, or two negative PCRs marked the recovered donors of Cohort 3. This sequence was found in a man aged 35 to 55 who had recovered from COVID-19. J is TRBJ2-7 and V is TRBV20-1, with D uncertain. Input material: PBMCs or T cells enriched from blood (not recorded which). CDR3 region: CSARDHYEQYF. CDR3 bases: TGCAGTGCTAGAGACCACTACGAGCAGTACTTC.